The 20 T cell receptor beta chains reported below all come from one sample, sequenced in a study of immune heterogeneity within non-small cell lung tumors. The starting template was genomic DNA from bulk tumor, about 600 ng per sample. Far-apart biopsies, several per primary tumor, were taken during surgery. Their non-small cell lung cancer was newly diagnosed and untreated, and the patients underwent curative surgery. With 32 V and 13 J primers, multiplex PCR amplified the TCR beta CDR3. TCRdb re-called the multiplex PCR reads with MiXCR, one entry per CDR3 protein. Altogether over 8,500 distinct CDR3 sequences are present, 25% to 30% being singletons, with the ten largest covering 10% to 15%. The sequenced material came from lung tumor tissue. The source of these receptors is a man between 45 and 60 years old with non-small cell lung cancer.

This clonotype has at least ten counts. The V and J genes are TRBV6-1 and TRBJ1-2; D gene ambiguous. The V gene lost 5 bases and the J gene lost 6 bases, with 7 bases spanning the gap. Germline CDR1 and CDR2: MNHNS and SASEGT. The CDR3 is made up of 11 amino acids. CDR3 loop: CASSPLDGYTF. In DNA, the CDR3 is TGTGCCAGCAGTCCCTTGGATGGCTACACCTTC.

Details on this clonotype: A read error may be the cause here, since a much bigger clone is one base away. The chain uses TRBV19 and TRBJ2-7; TRBD1 matches at 7 bases. The CDR3 has 15 amino acids. The V gene's germline CDR1 is LNHDA and CDR2 SQIVND (reference sequence). Here the CDR3 DNA reads TGTGCCAGTAGTAGATCCGGGACAGAATCCTGCGAGCAGTACTTC. It specifies CASSRSGTESCEQYF.

The V and J genes are TRBV7-9 and TRBJ2-5, with D unresolved. The ends were cut back, 3 bases at V and 5 bases at J, with 13 bases in the middle. The germline CDR1 and CDR2 sequences are SEHNR and FQNEAQ (reference sequence). CDR3 size: 14 residues. The CDR3 sequence: CASSFSVVMETQYF. The CDR3 DNA reads TGTGCCAGCAGCTTTTCCGTGGTCATGGAGACCCAGTACTTC.

DNA for the CDR3: TGCAGTGCTAGGGCCGGGACAGGGGGTAACATTCAGTACTTC. Encoded protein: CSARAGTGGNIQYF. This chain links TRBV20-1 with TRBJ2-4, with 11 bases lining up with TRBD1. Germline CDR1 DFQATT, CDR2 SNEGSKA (reference sequence). The CDR3 consists of 14 residues. Trimming at V came to 3 bases and at J to 7 bases, leaving 5 bases not matched to a gene.

This clonotype has at least ten counts. The J gene is TRBJ2-1, the V gene TRBV15; 11 bases align to TRBD1. J was trimmed by 7 bases and V by 3 bases; bases with no gene match: 5. CDR1 LNHNV and CDR2 YYDKDF come from the germline V gene (reference sequence). This CDR3 region has 15 residues. CDR3 protein: CATSSRDRGRNEQFF. CDR3 in DNA: TGTGCCACCAGCAGCCGGGACAGGGGGAGGAATGAGCAGTTCTTC.

V is TRBV10-2 and J is TRBJ2-3; no definite D call. CDR1 is WSHSY and CDR2 is SAAADI in the germline V gene. This CDR3 has 13 residues. V was clipped by 6 bases and J by 3 bases, with 10 bases between them. CDR3 bases: TGCGCCAGCAGGACGACCGGTACAGATACGCAGTATTTT. Its protein is CASRTTGTDTQYF.

This clonotype was counted between two and nine times. The chain combines TRBV5-4 with TRBJ2-3; the D is unclear. CDR3 size: 16 residues. Germline values: CDR1 SGHNT, CDR2 YYREEE (reference sequence). Trimming left V 2 bases short and J 2 bases short, with 15 bases between. As DNA, the CDR3 is TGTGCCAGCAGCTTAAGGGCCAACCCTGACACAGATACGCAGTATTTT. Encoded protein: CASSLRANPDTDTQYF.

For this clonotype: A much larger clone differs by one base, so this may be a read error. The chain recombines TRBV19 with TRBJ2-1; 11 bases match TRBD2. The CDR3 is made up of 18 amino acids. CDR1 LNHDA and CDR2 SQIVND come from the germline V gene (reference sequence). The J segment lost 3 bases and the V segment lost 5 bases, leaving 12 bases of the junction unmatched. The chain's CDR3 is CASSAILAGGSYYNEQFF. DNA of the CDR3: TGTGCCAGTAGTGCCATTCTAGCGGGAGGTTCTTACTACAATGAGCAGTTCTTC.

On this clonotype itself: This sequence may be a read error, since a much larger clone differs from it by one base. The CDR3 protein is CASSSAVGWGQYNEQFF. The CDR3 coding sequence is TGTGCCAGCAGCTCGGCAGTCGGCTGGGGGCAATACAATGAGCAGTTCTTC. V usage is TRBV4-2 and J usage is TRBJ2-1; D is perhaps TRBD1 (6 bases). The ends were cut back, 5 bases at V and 4 bases at J, with 21 bases in the middle. The CDR3 has 17 residues. Per the germline V gene, CDR1 is LGHNA and CDR2 is YNFKEQ.

A remark on this clonotype: Possible read error: a much larger clone is one base away. The V gene is TRBV20-1, the J gene TRBJ1-3; the D is unclear. This CDR3 has 17 amino acids. Germline V gives CDR1 DFQATT, CDR2 SNEGSKA (reference sequence). V lost 5 bases, J lost 0 bases, and 20 bases lay in between. This chain's CDR3 is CSARMSSTEYSGNTIYF. For the CDR3, the DNA is TGCAGTGCTCGAATGTCCTCGACCGAATACTCTGGAAACACCATATATTTT.

This clonotype has only a few counts. With a much larger clone just one base away, this may be a read error. The chain employs TRBV6-2 or TRBV6-3 and TRBJ2-6; D gene unclear. Trimming removed 2 bases at V and 2 bases at J, with 4 bases between. The CDR3 length is 14 residues. Germline CDR1 reads MNHEY; CDR2 reads SVGEGT. DNA of the CDR3: TGTGCCAGCAGTTACAGCCCTGGGGCCAACGTCCTGACTTTC. The encoded protein is CASSYSPGANVLTF.

For this clonotype: A much larger clonotype is one base distant, so this may be a read error. The gene calls are TRBV24-1 and TRBJ1-5; the D gene is possibly TRBD1 (5 bases). Germline V gives CDR1 KGHDR, CDR2 SFDVKD. The V end lost 3 bases, the J end lost 4 bases, and 15 bases lay between the germline ends. The CDR3 is made up of 16 amino acids. CDR3 protein: CATSDGGLGFNQPQHF. CDR3 coding DNA: TGTGCCACCAGTGATGGGGGACTGGGCTTTAATCAGCCCCAGCATTTT.

This clonotype was observed a few times. V gene TRBV7-9 combines with J gene TRBJ2-3, with 8 bases that match TRBD2. Germline CDR1 SEHNR, CDR2 FQNEAQ (reference sequence). The CDR3 spans 17 residues. V lost 1 base and J lost 0; bases outside the gene matches: 6. The CDR3 here is CASSLGPLAASTDTQYF. DNA of the CDR3: TGTGCCAGCAGCTTAGGGCCACTAGCGGCTAGCACAGATACGCAGTATTTT.

By share, this clonotype ranks as medium-sized. This CDR3 is CASGGQERFQPQHF. For the CDR3, the DNA is TGTGCCAGCGGTGGGCAGGAGCGGTTTCAGCCCCAGCATTTT. J is TRBJ1-5 and V is TRBV2; D is ambiguous. V lost 8 bases and J lost 6, with 17 bases in between. The CDR3 length is 14 residues. CDR1 is SNHLY, CDR2 FYNNEI, per germline.

This clonotype is medium-sized. The chain uses TRBV6-1 and TRBJ1-2, with 8 bases aligning to TRBD1. The CDR3 contains 15 residues. Germline trimming cut 1 base from V and 13 bases from J; bases unmatched to any gene: 14. Per germline, CDR1 MNHNS and CDR2 SASEGT. CDR3 residues: CASSEVIPGQGKSTF. The DNA of the CDR3 is TGTGCCAGCAGTGAAGTAATCCCCGGACAGGGCAAGTCCACCTTC.

This clonotype was found a few times. At one end, the junction sequence differs from germline, possibly due to a read error. The chain links TRBV5-1 to TRBJ2-3, with D unclear. CDR1 SGHRS and CDR2 YFSETQ come from the germline V gene. The CDR3 runs to 14 residues. CDR3 in amino acids: CASSFGTSTDMQYF. CDR3 coding DNA: TGCGCCAGCAGCTTCGGCACGAGCACAGATATGCAGTATTTT.

The sample holds many counts of this clonotype. The rearrangement links TRBV12-3 or TRBV12-4 to TRBJ2-3, with D perhaps TRBD1 (6 bases). The length of the CDR3 is 16 residues. Trimming stripped 1 base from V and 2 bases from J, with 13 bases between. The CDR3 is CASSLVGARVTDTQYF. In DNA form, the CDR3 reads TGTGCCAGCAGTTTAGTGGGGGCGAGGGTCACAGATACGCAGTATTTT.

This clonotype came up many times. This chain joins TRBV12-3 or TRBV12-4 and TRBJ1-1, with 7 positions matching TRBD1. The V and J ends lost 5 bases and 7 bases, in that order; junction bases with no gene match: 10. This CDR3 comprises 14 residues. CDR3 bases: TGTGCCAGCAGTACCCGACAGGGAGGTTTTGAAGCTTTCTTT. It encodes CASSTRQGGFEAFF.

The chain has TRBV20-1 and TRBJ1-4; tentative D call: TRBD1 (5 bases). The CDR3 loop spans 14 amino acids. Germline lookup yields CDR1 DFQATT and CDR2 SNEGSKA (reference sequence). The germline V and J ends were trimmed by 6 bases and 6 bases, with 17 bases remaining between them. The CDR3 reads CSAALGGGYEKLFF. The CDR3 DNA follows: TGCAGTGCGGCCTTGGGGGGGGGGTATGAAAAACTGTTTTTT.

In this sample, this clonotype is medium-sized (0.01 to 0.1%). CDR3: CASSVLAGANNEQFF. The CDR3 DNA reads TGTGCCAGCAGCGTACTAGCGGGAGCTAACAATGAGCAGTTCTTC. V usage is TRBV6-1 and J usage is TRBJ2-1, with 11 bases that match TRBD2. From germline, CDR1 is MNHNS and CDR2 SASEGT. The CDR3 consists of 15 residues. With 6 bases clipped from V and 5 bases from J, the junction kept 6 bases outside the gene matches.